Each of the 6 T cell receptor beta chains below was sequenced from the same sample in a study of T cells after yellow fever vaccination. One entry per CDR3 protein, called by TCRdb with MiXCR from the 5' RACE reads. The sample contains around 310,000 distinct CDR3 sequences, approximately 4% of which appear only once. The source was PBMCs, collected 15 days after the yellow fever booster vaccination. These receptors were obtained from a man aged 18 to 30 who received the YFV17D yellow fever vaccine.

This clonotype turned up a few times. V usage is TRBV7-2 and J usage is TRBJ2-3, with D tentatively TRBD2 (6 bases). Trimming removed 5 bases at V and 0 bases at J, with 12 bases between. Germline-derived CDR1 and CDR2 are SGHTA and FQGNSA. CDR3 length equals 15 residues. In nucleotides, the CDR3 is TGTGCCAGCAGCATTAGCGGCTACAGCACAGATACGCAGTATTTT. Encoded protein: CASSISGYSTDTQYF.

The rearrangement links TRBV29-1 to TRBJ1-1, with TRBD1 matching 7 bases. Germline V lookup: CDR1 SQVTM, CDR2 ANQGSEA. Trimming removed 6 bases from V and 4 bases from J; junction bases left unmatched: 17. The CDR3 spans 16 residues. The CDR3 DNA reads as TGCAGCGTCGCCTCCGGGACAGCACCCGGAGGCACTGAAGCTTTCTTT. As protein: CSVASGTAPGGTEAFF.

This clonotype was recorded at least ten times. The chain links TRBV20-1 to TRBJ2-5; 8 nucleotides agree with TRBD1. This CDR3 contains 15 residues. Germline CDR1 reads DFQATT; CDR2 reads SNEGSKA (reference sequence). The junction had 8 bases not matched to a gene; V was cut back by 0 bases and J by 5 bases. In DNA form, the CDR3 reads TGCAGTGCTAGAGAGGTGGACAGGGTTCCGGAGACCCAGTACTTC. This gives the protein CSAREVDRVPETQYF.

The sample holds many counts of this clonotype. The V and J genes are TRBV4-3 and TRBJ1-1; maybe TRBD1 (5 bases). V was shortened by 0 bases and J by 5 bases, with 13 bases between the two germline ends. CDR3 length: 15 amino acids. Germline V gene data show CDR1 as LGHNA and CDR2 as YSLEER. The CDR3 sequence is CASSQDGGGGTEAFF. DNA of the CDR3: TGCGCCAGCAGCCAAGATGGCGGGGGAGGAACTGAAGCTTTCTTT.

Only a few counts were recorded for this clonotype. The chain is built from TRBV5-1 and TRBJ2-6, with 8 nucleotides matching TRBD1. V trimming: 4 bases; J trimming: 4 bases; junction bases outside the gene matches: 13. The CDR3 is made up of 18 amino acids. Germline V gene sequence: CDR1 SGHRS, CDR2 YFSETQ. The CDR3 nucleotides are TGCGCCAGCAGCCGAACACAGGGGGTTCTTGCCGGGGCCAACGTCCTGACTTTC. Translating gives CASSRTQGVLAGANVLTF.

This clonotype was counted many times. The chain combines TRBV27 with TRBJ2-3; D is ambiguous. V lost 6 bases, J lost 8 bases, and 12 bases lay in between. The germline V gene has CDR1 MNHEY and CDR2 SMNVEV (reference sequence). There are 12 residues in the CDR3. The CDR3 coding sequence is TGTGCCAGCAGGAAGGCGGTGGGTACGCAGTATTTT. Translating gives CASRKAVGTQYF.